What follows are 6 T cell receptor beta chains derived from one specimen sequenced in a study of blood T cell repertoires in COVID-19. Sequencing was performed with immunoSEQ multiplex PCR; in TCRdb, only in-frame clones are kept and a portion is missing. The sample contains roughly 200,000 clones, approximately 87% of which appear only once. Sequences were obtained from peripheral blood. These receptors came from a person aged 70 to 85 with COVID-19, enrolled during active disease.

This clone has just a few counts. The same CDR3 also results from other DNA sequences found in this sample. The V call is TRBV14, the J call TRBJ2-7; D possibly corresponds to TRBD2 (6 bases). Trimming pared 1 base from V and 6 bases from J, leaving 10 bases between. The germline V gene encodes CDR1 SGHDN and CDR2 FVKESK. This CDR3 is built from 13 residues. The CDR3 here is CASSQARGGEQYF. The CDR3 nucleotides read TGTGCCAGCAGCCAAGCGCGGGGAGGCGAGCAGTACTTC.

The J gene is TRBJ1-5, the V gene TRBV5-8; D ambiguous. The CDR3 is made up of 16 amino acids. V was cut by 2 bases and J by 0 bases, with 12 bases left in between. Germline-derived CDR1 and CDR2 are SGHTS and YDEGEE. In DNA, the CDR3 is TGTGCCAGCAGCTTTCAGATCGGGATTAGCAATCAGCCCCAGCATTTT. Its protein is CASSFQIGISNQPQHF.

The V call is TRBV28, the J call TRBJ1-5; D may be TRBD1 (5 bases). Trimming shortened V by 4 bases and J by 6 bases, and 13 bases separated the two germline ends. The CDR3 totals 14 residues. CDR1 is MDHEN, CDR2 SYDVKM, per germline. The CDR3 DNA is TGTGCCAGCAGTTCCGGGGGAGGGGTTCAGCCCCAGCATTTT. Protein: CASSSGGGVQPQHF. Together with reference TRBV28 and TRBJ1-5, the CDR3 gives the full variable domain: DVKVTQSSRYLVKRTGEKVFLECVQDMDHENMFWYRQDPGLGLRLIYFSYDVKMKEKGDIPEGYSVSREKKERFSLILESASTNQTSMYLCASSSGGGVQPQHFGDGTRLSIL.

This chain joins TRBV4-2 and TRBJ1-2; TRBD1 matches at 7 bases. The CDR3 runs 17 residues. The germline V gene has CDR1 LGHNA and CDR2 YNFKEQ. V dropped 0 bases and J dropped 5; count of bases not matched to a gene: 12. The CDR3 spells CASSQDRGQRTSYGYTF. In DNA form, the CDR3 reads TGTGCCAGCAGCCAAGATCGGGGACAGCGTACGTCTTATGGCTACACCTTC.

This chain joins TRBV15 and TRBJ1-6; D not certain. Between the trimmed V and J ends, which lost 3 bases and 3 bases, there was a span of 6 bases. Per germline, CDR1 LNHNV and CDR2 YYDKDF (reference sequence). The CDR3 totals 14 residues. CDR3 region: CATSSILYNSPLHF. The CDR3 DNA reads TGTGCCACCAGCAGCATACTCTATAATTCACCCCTCCACTTT. The full variable domain, rest sourced from reference TRBV15 and TRBJ1-6, is DAMVIQNPRYQVTQFGKPVTLSCSQTLNHNVMYWYQQKSSQAPKLLFHYYDKDFNNEADTPDNFQSRRPNTSFCFLDIRSPGLGDTAMYLCATSSILYNSPLHFGNGTRLTVT.

This rearrangement joins TRBV19 to TRBJ2-1; 15 nucleotides align to TRBD2. Germline V gene lookup returns CDR1 LNHDA and CDR2 SQIVND (reference sequence). V was clipped by 6 bases and J by 8 bases; unmatched bases: 5. The CDR3 extends over 15 amino acids. In DNA form, the CDR3 reads TGTGCCAGTAGCCGGACTAGCGGGAGGGTCCATGAGCAGTTCTTC. Its translation is CASSRTSGRVHEQFF.